A single sample is the source of the 4 T cell receptor beta chains below, sequenced in a study of cytomegalovirus exposure and HLA in healthy donors. 60 Vbeta and 13 Jbeta primers were used in PCR. The method was immunoSEQ multiplex PCR; TCRdb's version includes in-frame clones alone and lacks a portion of them. The data hold nearly 200,000 clones, with roughly 81% observed a single time. The sequenced sample was PBMCs. The receptors come from a woman aged 25 to 39 in good health and CMV-seropositive.

The rearrangement uses TRBV5-5 and TRBJ2-7; possible D gene TRBD1, 5 bases. Trimming stripped 2 bases from V and 2 bases from J, with 8 bases between. The CDR3 is 13 amino acids. Germline values: CDR1 SGHKS, CDR2 YYEKEE (reference sequence). CDR3 DNA sequence: TGTGCCAGCAGCTTTGACAGAACCTACGAGCAGTACTTC. Protein sequence: CASSFDRTYEQYF. Drawing the rest from reference TRBV5-5 and TRBJ2-7, the complete variable domain is DAGVTQSPTHLIKTRGQQVTLRCSPISGHKSVSWYQQVLGQGPQFIFQYYEKEERGRGNFPDRFSARQFPNYSSELNVNALLLGDSALYLCASSFDRTYEQYFGPGTRLTVT.

The gene calls are TRBV5-8 and TRBJ2-3, with TRBD2 identical over 9 bases. Germline V gene lookup returns CDR1 SGHTS and CDR2 YDEGEE. J lost 3 bases, V lost 1 base, and 0 bases had no gene match. CDR3 length equals 14 residues. Here the CDR3 reads CASSLTSGTDTQYF. The DNA of the CDR3 is TGTGCCAGCAGCTTGACTAGCGGGACAGATACGCAGTATTTT.

This clone was seen a single time. This sequence joins TRBV6-5 and TRBJ2-7; 8 bases are a match to TRBD1. The V gene end was trimmed by 4 bases and the J gene end by 7 bases; junction bases not matched to a gene: 6. The germline gives CDR1 MNHEY, CDR2 SVGAGI. This CDR3 has 13 amino acids. The CDR3 spells CASSWDRYREQYF. The CDR3 coding sequence is TGTGCCAGCAGTTGGGACAGGTATAGGGAGCAGTACTTC.

The CDR3 spells CASTPSPGGVGEQYF. The DNA for the CDR3 is TGTGCCAGCACCCCGTCCCCAGGGGGCGTCGGGGAGCAGTACTTC. The V gene is TRBV7-2, the J gene TRBJ2-7, with TRBD1 matching over 8 bases. In germline, CDR1 is SGHTA, CDR2 FQGNSA. V trimming: 7 bases; J trimming: 7 bases; junction bases outside the gene matches: 15. This CDR3 is 15 amino acids long.